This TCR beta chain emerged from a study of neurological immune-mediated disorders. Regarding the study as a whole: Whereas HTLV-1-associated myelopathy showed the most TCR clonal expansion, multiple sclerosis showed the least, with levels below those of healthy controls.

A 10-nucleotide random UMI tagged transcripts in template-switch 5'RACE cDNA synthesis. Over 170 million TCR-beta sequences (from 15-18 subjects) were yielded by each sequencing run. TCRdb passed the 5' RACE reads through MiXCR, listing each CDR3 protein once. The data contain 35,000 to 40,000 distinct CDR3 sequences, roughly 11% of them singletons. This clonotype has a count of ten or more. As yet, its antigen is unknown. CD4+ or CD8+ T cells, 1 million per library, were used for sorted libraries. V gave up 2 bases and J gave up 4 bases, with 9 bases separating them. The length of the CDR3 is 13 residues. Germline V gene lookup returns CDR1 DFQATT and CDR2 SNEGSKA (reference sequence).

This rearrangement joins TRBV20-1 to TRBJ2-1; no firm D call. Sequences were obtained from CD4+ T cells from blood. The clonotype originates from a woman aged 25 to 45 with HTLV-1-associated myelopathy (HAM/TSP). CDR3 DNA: TGCAGTGCTAGAACCCAAGGGTACAATGAGCAGTTCTTC. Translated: CSARTQGYNEQFF.